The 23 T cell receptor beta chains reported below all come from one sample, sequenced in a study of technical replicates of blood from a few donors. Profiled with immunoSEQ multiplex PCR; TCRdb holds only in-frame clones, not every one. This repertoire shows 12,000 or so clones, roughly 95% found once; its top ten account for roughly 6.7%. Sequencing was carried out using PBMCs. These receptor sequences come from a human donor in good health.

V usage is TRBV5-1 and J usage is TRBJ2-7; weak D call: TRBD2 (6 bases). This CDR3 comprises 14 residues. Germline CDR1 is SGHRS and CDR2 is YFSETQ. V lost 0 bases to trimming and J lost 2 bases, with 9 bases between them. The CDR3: CASSLVWGAYEQYF. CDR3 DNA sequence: TGCGCCAGCAGCTTGGTTTGGGGGGCCTACGAGCAGTACTTC.

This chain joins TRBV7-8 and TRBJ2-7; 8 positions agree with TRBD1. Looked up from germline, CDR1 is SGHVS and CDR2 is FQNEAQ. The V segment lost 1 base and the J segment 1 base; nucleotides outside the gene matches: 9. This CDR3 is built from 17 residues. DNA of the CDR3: TGTGCCAGCAGCTTAGGCGGACAGGGTGTAGCATCCTACGAGCAGTACTTC. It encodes CASSLGGQGVASYEQYF.

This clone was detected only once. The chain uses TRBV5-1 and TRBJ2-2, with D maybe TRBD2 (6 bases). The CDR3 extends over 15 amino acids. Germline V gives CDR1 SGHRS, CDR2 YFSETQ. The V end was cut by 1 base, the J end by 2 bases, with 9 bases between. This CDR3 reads CASSLRTTNTGELFF. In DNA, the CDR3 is TGCGCCAGCAGCTTGCGGACTACTAACACCGGGGAGCTGTTTTTT.

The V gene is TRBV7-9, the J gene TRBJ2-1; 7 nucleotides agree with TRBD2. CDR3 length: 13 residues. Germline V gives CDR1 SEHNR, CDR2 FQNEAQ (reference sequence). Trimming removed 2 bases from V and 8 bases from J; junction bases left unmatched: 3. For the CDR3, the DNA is TGTGCCAGCAGCTTAAGCGGGAACCATGAGCAGTTCTTC. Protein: CASSLSGNHEQFF.

The CDR3 nucleotides are TGTGCCAGCAGCGGGAGGGGCGAAGCCAAAAACATTCAGTACTTC. Residues: CASSGRGEAKNIQYF. The V gene is TRBV5-4, the J gene TRBJ2-4; 7 nucleotides match TRBD2. The V segment lost 4 bases and the J segment 0 bases; nucleotides outside the gene matches: 4. Germline assignment: CDR1 SGHNT and CDR2 YYREEE (reference sequence). The CDR3 is 15 residues long. The full variable domain, with the rest looked up from reference TRBV5-4 and TRBJ2-4, is ETGVTQSPTHLIKTRGQQVTLRCSSQSGHNTVSWYQQALGQGPQFIFQYYREEENGRGNFPPRFSGLQFPNYSSELNVNALELDDSALYLCASSGRGEAKNIQYFGAGTRLSVL.

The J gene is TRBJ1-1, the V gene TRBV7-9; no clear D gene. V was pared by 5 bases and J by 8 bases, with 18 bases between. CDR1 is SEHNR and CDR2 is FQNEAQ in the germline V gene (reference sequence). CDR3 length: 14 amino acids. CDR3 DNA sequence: TGTGCCAGCAGCCGGTCCCCGGACGGGATAGAAGCTTTCTTT. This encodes CASSRSPDGIEAFF.

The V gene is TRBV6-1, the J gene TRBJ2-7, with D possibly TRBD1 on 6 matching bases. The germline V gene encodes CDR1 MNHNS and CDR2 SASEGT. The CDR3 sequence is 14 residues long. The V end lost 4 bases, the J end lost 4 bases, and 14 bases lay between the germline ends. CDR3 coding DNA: TGTGCCAGCAGTGGCCAGACAGGACGGTACGAGCAGTACTTC. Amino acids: CASSGQTGRYEQYF.

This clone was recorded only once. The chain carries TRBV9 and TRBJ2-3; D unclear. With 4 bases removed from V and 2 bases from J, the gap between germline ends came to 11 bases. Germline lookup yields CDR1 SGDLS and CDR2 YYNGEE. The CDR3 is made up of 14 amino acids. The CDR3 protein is CASSPRSLTDTQYF. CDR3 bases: TGTGCCAGCAGCCCTCGGAGCCTCACAGATACGCAGTATTTT.

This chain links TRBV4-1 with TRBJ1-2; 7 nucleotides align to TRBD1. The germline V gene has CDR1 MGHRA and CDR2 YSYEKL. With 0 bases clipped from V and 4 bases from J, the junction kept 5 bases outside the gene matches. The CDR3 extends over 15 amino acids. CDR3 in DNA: TGCGCCAGCAGCCAAGACGACAGGGAAAGCTATGGCTACACCTTC. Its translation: CASSQDDRESYGYTF.

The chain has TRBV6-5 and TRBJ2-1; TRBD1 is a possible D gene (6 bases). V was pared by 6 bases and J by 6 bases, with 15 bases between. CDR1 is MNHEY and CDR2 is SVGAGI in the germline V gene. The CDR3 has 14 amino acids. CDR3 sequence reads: CASSPNQGGNEQFF. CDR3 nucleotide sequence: TGTGCCAGCAGCCCGAACCAAGGGGGCAATGAGCAGTTCTTC.

The CDR3 spells CASTWSSGRETQYF. As DNA, the CDR3 is TGCGCCAGCACCTGGTCTAGCGGGAGAGAGACCCAGTACTTC. The chain carries TRBV5-1 and TRBJ2-5; 10 nucleotides match TRBD2. V dropped 6 bases and J dropped 4; count of bases not matched to a gene: 6. This CDR3 is built from 14 residues. Germline-derived CDR1 and CDR2 are SGHRS and YFSETQ.

This chain's CDR3 is CASSVMGTANTGELFF. The CDR3 bases are TGTGCCAGCAGTGTCATGGGGACAGCTAACACCGGGGAGCTGTTTTTT. This chain connects TRBV2 to TRBJ2-2, with 7 nucleotides matching TRBD1. The CDR3 length is 16 residues. J lost 2 bases, V lost 4 bases, and 7 bases had no gene match. Germline-derived CDR1 and CDR2 are SNHLY and FYNNEI. The full variable domain, in which reference TRBV2 and TRBJ2-2 provide the parts outside the CDR3, is EPEVTQTPSHQVTQMGQEVILRCVPISNHLYFYWYRQILGQKVEFLVSFYNNEISEKSEIFDDQFSVERPDGSNFTLKIRSTKLEDSAMYFCASSVMGTANTGELFFGEGSRLTVL.

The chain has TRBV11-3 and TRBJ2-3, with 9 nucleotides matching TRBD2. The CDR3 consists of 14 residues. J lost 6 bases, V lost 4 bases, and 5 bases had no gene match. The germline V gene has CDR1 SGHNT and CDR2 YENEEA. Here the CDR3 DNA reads TGTGCCAGCAGCTCAATAGCGGGAGTGGATACGCAGTATTTT. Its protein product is CASSSIAGVDTQYF.

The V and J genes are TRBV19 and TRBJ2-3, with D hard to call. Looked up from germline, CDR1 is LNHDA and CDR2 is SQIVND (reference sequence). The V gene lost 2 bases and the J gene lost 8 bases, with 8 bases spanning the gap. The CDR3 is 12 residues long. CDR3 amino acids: CASSISSSTQYF. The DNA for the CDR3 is TGTGCCAGTAGTATATCGTCCAGTACGCAGTATTTT.

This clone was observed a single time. This CDR3 reads CAISEPGLAGTETQYF. Here the CDR3 DNA reads TGTGCCATCAGTGAGCCGGGACTAGCGGGAACGGAGACCCAGTACTTC. The chain combines TRBV10-3 with TRBJ2-5; 13 nucleotides line up with TRBD2. V lost 2 bases, J lost 5 bases, and 5 bases stayed unmatched. Germline CDR1 and CDR2: ENHRY and SYGVKD. The CDR3 contains 16 residues.

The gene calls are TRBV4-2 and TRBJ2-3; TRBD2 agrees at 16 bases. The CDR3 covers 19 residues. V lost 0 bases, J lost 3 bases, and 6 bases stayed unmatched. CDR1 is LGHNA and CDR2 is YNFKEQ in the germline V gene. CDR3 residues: CASSQDGTSGRARTDTQYF. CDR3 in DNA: TGTGCCAGCAGCCAAGATGGGACTAGCGGGAGGGCCCGGACAGATACGCAGTATTTT.

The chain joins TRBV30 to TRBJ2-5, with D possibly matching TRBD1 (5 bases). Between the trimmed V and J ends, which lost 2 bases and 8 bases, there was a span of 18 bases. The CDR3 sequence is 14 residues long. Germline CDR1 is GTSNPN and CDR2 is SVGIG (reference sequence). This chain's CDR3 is CAWSNQGLFGTQYF. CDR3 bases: TGTGCCTGGAGTAACCAGGGCCTGTTTGGAACCCAGTACTTC.

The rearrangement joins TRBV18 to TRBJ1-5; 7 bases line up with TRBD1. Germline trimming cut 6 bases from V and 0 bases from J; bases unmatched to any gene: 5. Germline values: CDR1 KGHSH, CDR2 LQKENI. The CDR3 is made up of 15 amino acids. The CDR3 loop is CASSLSGGSNQPQHF. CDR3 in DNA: TGTGCCAGCTCCCTCTCAGGGGGTAGCAATCAGCCCCAGCATTTT. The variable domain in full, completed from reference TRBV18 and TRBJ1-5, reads NAGVMQNPRHLVRRRGQEARLRCSPMKGHSHVYWYRQLPEEGLKFMVYLQKENIIDESGMPKERFSAEFPKEGPSILRIQQVVRGDSAAYFCASSLSGGSNQPQHFGDGTRLSIL.

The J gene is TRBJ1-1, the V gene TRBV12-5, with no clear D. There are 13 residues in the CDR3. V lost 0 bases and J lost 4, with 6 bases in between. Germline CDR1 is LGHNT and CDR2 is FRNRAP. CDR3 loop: CASGLVPGTEAFF. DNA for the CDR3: TGTGCTAGTGGTTTGGTACCCGGCACTGAAGCTTTCTTT.

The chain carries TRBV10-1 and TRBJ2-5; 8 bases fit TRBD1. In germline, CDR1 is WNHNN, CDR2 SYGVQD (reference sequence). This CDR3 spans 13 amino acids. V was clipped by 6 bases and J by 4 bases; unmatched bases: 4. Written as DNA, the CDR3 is TGCGCCAGCAGCCAGGGGGCCGGAGAGACCCAGTACTTC. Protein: CASSQGAGETQYF.

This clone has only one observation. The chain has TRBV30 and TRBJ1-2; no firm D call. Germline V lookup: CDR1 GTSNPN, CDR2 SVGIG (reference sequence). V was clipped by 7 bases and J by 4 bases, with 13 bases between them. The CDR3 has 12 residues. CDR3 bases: TGTGCCTTTCCCCACCGGGGCTATGGCTACACCTTC. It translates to CAFPHRGYGYTF. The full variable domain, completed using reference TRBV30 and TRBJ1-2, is SQTIHQWPATLVQPVGSPLSLECTVEGTSNPNLYWYRQAAGRGLQLLFYSVGIGQISSEVPQNLSASRPQDRQFILSSKKLLLSDSGFYLCAFPHRGYGYTFGSGTRLTVV.

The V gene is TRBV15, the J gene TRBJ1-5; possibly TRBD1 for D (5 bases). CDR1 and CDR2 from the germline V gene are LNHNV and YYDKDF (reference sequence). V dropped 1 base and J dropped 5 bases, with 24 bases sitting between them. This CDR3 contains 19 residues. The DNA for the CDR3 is TGTGCCACCAGCAGAGCCCGATCTGTTCGGGCAGGGTTTTATCAGCCCCAGCATTTT. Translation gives CATSRARSVRAGFYQPQHF.

The CDR3 sequence: CSAWTGGGYGYTF. CDR3 DNA: TGCAGCGCGTGGACAGGGGGTGGCTATGGCTACACCTTC. The chain combines TRBV29-1 with TRBJ1-2; 10 bases align to TRBD1. The germline CDR1 and CDR2 sequences are SQVTM and ANQGSEA. This CDR3 is 13 amino acids long. V lost 7 bases, J lost 4 bases, and 6 bases stayed unmatched. Full variable domain (rest looked up from reference TRBV29-1 and TRBJ1-2): SAVISQKPSRDICQRGTSLTIQCQVDSQVTMMFWYRQQPGQSLTLIATANQGSEATYESGFVIDKFPISRPNLTFSTLTVSNMSPEDSSIYLCSAWTGGGYGYTFGSGTRLTVV.